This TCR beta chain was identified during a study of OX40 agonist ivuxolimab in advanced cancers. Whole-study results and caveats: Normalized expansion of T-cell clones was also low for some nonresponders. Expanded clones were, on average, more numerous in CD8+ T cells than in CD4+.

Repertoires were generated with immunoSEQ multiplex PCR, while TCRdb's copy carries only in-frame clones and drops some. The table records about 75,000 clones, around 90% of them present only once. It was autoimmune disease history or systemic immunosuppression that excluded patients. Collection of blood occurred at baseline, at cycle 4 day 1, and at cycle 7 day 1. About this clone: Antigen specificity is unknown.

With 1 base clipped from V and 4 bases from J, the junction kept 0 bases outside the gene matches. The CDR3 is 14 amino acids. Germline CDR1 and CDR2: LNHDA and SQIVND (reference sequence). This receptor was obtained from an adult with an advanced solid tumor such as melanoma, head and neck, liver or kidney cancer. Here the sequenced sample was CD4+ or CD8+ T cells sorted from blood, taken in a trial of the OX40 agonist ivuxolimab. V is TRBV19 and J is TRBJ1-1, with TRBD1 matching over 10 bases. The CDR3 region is CASSIGTGGTEAFF. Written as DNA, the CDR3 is TGTGCCAGTAGTATAGGGACAGGGGGCACTGAAGCTTTCTTT.